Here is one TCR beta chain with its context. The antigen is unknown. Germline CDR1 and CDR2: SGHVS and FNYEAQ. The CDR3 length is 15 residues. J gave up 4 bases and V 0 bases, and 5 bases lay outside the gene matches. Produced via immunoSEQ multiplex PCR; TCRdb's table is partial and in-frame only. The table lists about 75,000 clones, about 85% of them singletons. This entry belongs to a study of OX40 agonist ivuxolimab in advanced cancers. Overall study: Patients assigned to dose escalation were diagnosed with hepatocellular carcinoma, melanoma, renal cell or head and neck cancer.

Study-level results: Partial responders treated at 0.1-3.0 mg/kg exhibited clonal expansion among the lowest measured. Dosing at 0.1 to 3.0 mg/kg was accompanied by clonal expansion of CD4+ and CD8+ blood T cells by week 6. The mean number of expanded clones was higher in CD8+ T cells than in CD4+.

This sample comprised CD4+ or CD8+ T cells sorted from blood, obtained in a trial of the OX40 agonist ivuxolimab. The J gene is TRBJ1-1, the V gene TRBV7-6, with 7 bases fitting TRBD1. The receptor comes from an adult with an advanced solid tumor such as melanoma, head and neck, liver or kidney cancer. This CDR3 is CASSLAGQAITEAFF. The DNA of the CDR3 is TGTGCCAGCAGCTTAGCTGGACAGGCGATCACTGAAGCTTTCTTT.